Listed here are 11 T cell receptor beta chains from one sample, sequenced in a study of blood T cell repertoires in COVID-19. Clones were sequenced by immunoSEQ multiplex PCR, and TCRdb holds only the in-frame ones, with some missing. The table records roughly 500,000 clones, roughly nine tenths of them present only once. The sequenced sample consisted of PBMCs or T cells enriched from blood (not recorded which). The receptors shown here come from an older woman who had recovered from COVID-19.

This rearrangement joins TRBV10-3 to TRBJ2-3; 12 nucleotides align to TRBD2. The V segment lost 4 bases and the J segment 0 bases; nucleotides outside the gene matches: 23. The CDR3 runs 23 residues. Looked up from germline, CDR1 is ENHRY and CDR2 is SYGVKD. CDR3 residues: CAISGRTGRQGASGGDSTDTQYF. The DNA of the CDR3 is TGTGCCATCAGTGGACGGACAGGGCGGCAAGGGGCTAGCGGGGGGGACAGCACAGATACGCAGTATTTT.

The V gene is TRBV7-9, the J gene TRBJ1-5; perhaps TRBD1 as D (6 bases). Germline CDR1 reads SEHNR; CDR2 reads FQNEAQ (reference sequence). This CDR3 has 14 amino acids. V gave up 2 bases and J gave up 6 bases, with 11 bases separating them. CDR3 region: CASSLSGVSQPQHF. CDR3 nucleotides: TGTGCCAGCAGCTTATCAGGGGTCAGTCAGCCCCAGCATTTT.

CDR3 protein: CASSAAITGYYGYTF. The CDR3, as DNA: TGTGCCAGCAGCGCCGCGATTACAGGGTACTATGGCTACACCTTC. The gene calls are TRBV5-6 and TRBJ1-2, with TRBD1 as a possible D gene (6 bases). The germline V gene encodes CDR1 SGHDT and CDR2 YYEEEE. The CDR3 length is 15 residues. Deletions cut 4 bases from V and 3 bases from J, with 16 bases between.

CDR3 bases: TGTGCCAGCAGTTCAGACAGGGTATTATGGGGCGCTGAAGCTTTCTTT. It is translated as CASSSDRVLWGAEAFF. The rearrangement links TRBV3-1 (or the pseudogene TRBV3-2) to TRBJ1-1; 7 nucleotides agree with TRBD1. The CDR3 extends over 16 amino acids. The J segment lost 6 bases and the V segment lost 6 bases, leaving 16 bases of the junction unmatched. Looked up from germline, CDR1 is LGHDT and CDR2 is YNNKEL (reference sequence).

CDR3 amino acids: CASSPGTSSYNEQFF. In DNA, the CDR3 is TGTGCCAGCAGTCCCGGGACTAGCTCCTACAATGAGCAGTTCTTC. This rearrangement joins TRBV2 to TRBJ2-1; TRBD2 agrees at 8 bases. The CDR3 contains 15 residues. Trimming took 5 bases from V and 0 from J; bases not matched to a gene: 3. The germline gives CDR1 SNHLY, CDR2 FYNNEI.

V and J are TRBV6-5 and TRBJ2-3; D might be TRBD2 (5 bases). The CDR3 spans 14 residues. Germline V gene lookup returns CDR1 MNHEY and CDR2 SVGAGI. Trimming pared 0 bases from V and 5 bases from J, leaving 9 bases between. The CDR3 DNA sequence: TGTGCCAGCAGTTACTCGGGGAGAGGAGATACGCAGTATTTT. Protein product: CASSYSGRGDTQYF.

The V call is TRBV7-9, the J call TRBJ2-7; D perhaps matches TRBD2 (7 bases). Germline CDR1 is SEHNR and CDR2 is FQNEAQ (reference sequence). The CDR3 runs to 16 residues. Trimming shortened V by 1 base and J by 0 bases, and 13 bases separated the two germline ends. The CDR3 is CASSLGRRGASYEQYF. Here the CDR3 DNA reads TGTGCCAGCAGCTTAGGGAGACGGGGGGCCTCCTACGAGCAGTACTTC.

This chain connects TRBV5-5 to TRBJ1-3; D remains ambiguous. The germline V gene has CDR1 SGHKS and CDR2 YYEKEE (reference sequence). This CDR3 contains 17 residues. V was shortened by 2 bases and J by 0 bases, with 15 bases between the two germline ends. The CDR3 nucleotides are TGTGCCAGCAGCTTATTTCGACCAGGAAACTCTGGAAACACCATATATTTT. It is translated as CASSLFRPGNSGNTIYF.

Note on this clone: This sample also contains other DNA sequences that code for the same CDR3. This sequence joins TRBV3-1 (or the pseudogene TRBV3-2) and TRBJ1-5; unclear D gene. V lost 2 bases to trimming and J lost 3 bases, with 5 bases between them. Germline CDR1 LGHDT, CDR2 YNNKEL (reference sequence). This CDR3 has 13 amino acids. CDR3 in amino acids: CASSQQINQPQHF. Here the CDR3 DNA reads TGTGCCAGCAGCCAACAGATCAATCAGCCCCAGCATTTT.

The V and J genes are TRBV14 and TRBJ2-3, with D perhaps TRBD1 (6 bases). The germline V gene encodes CDR1 SGHDN and CDR2 FVKESK. The CDR3 is 15 residues long. V lost 4 bases and J 2 bases, leaving 13 bases between the germline ends. CDR3 DNA: TGTGCCAGCAGCCTCACGACAGGAATCACAGATACGCAGTATTTT. Protein: CASSLTTGITDTQYF.

The chain employs TRBV24-1 and TRBJ2-5, with 10 bases fitting TRBD2. Germline CDR1 reads KGHDR; CDR2 reads SFDVKD. There are 15 residues in the CDR3. Unmatched junction bases numbered 6, after V lost 8 bases and J lost 1 base. CDR3 nucleotide sequence: TGTGCCACCATGCTTAGCGGGGGGATCCAAGAGACCCAGTACTTC. Protein product: CATMLSGGIQETQYF.